The rows below give T cell receptor beta chains drawn from one sample of a study of cytomegalovirus exposure and HLA in healthy donors. Generated by immunoSEQ multiplex PCR, the TCRdb table keeps only in-frame clones and is missing some. The data show approximately 110,000 clones, roughly 70% seen once. Sample: PBMCs. Receptors originate from a man aged 30-40 years in good health and CMV-seropositive. Each CDR3 is given with its conserved first and last residue. A D gene is named only where the DNA matches it firmly. Not every row has a clone size; where given, it reads once, few, many or a size class.

J gene | clone size | D gene | CDR3 length | V gene | CDR3 protein | CDR3 DNA
TRBJ2-7 | once | NA | 18 | TRBV27 | CASSRASTLEAPAYEQYF | TGTGCCAGCAGTCGCGCCTCTACACTAGAGGCGCCGGCCTACGAGCAGTACTTC
TRBJ2-1 | NA | TRBD2 | 16 | TRBV27 | CASSHRASGSYNEQFF | TGTGCCAGCAGTCACCGGGCTAGCGGATCCTACAATGAGCAGTTCTTC
TRBJ1-2 | few | NA | 13 | TRBV6-4 | CASSDRAGDGYTF | TGTGCCAGCAGTGACCGGGCAGGGGACGGCTACACCTTC
TRBJ2-3 | NA | TRBD2 | 13 | TRBV30 | CAWLAGVGDTQYF | TGTGCCTGGTTAGCGGGAGTGGGAGATACGCAGTATTTT
TRBJ2-1 | once | NA | 18 | TRBV5-1 | CASSLEIQSGLSYNEQFF | TGCGCCAGCAGCTTGGAGATCCAAAGCGGCCTCTCCTACAATGAGCAGTTCTTC
TRBJ1-3 | NA | TRBD1 | 16 | TRBV18 | CASSFAGTGSGNTIYF | TGTGCCAGCTCATTCGCCGGGACAGGCTCTGGAAACACCATATATTTT
TRBJ2-2 | few | NA | 16 | TRBV28 | CASFHRPWGHTGELFF | TGTGCCAGCTTCCACCGGCCTTGGGGGCACACCGGGGAGCTGTTTTTT
TRBJ1-1 | NA | NA | 16 | TRBV19 | CASSMVQGHLNTEAFF | TGTGCCAGTAGTATGGTTCAGGGACACTTGAACACTGAAGCTTTCTTT
TRBJ2-3 | NA | TRBD2 | 16 | TRBV6-5 | CASSYQAGGSADTQYF | TGTGCCAGCAGTTACCAAGCGGGGGGATCCGCAGATACGCAGTATTTT
TRBJ1-6 | few | NA | 12 | TRBV7-2 | CATGGDASPLHF | TGTGCCACGGGGGGCGATGCTTCACCCCTCCACTTT
TRBJ2-2 | NA | TRBD2 | 16 | TRBV7-3 | CASSLNAGGDSGELFF | TGTGCCAGCAGCTTAAACGCCGGGGGGGATTCCGGGGAGCTGTTTTTT
TRBJ2-5 | NA | TRBD2 | 15 | TRBV28 | CASRPEEAGGETQYF | TGTGCCAGCAGGCCAGAGGAGGCGGGAGGGGAGACCCAGTACTTC
TRBJ1-2 | NA | TRBD1 | 14 | TRBV7-2 | CASSRLQGNYGYTF | TGTGCCAGCAGCCGATTACAGGGGAACTATGGCTACACCTTC
TRBJ2-1 | NA | NA | 18 | TRBV27 | CASSRDLDRPSSYNEQFF | TGTGCCAGCAGTAGGGACTTAGACCGCCCAAGCTCCTACAATGAGCAGTTCTTC
TRBJ1-1 | few | NA | 14 | TRBV5-6 | CASSLGGGASDAFF | TGTGCCAGCAGCTTGGGTGGGGGCGCTTCTGACGCTTTCTTT
TRBJ1-2 | NA | TRBD1 | 15 | TRBV28 | CASRQGQVHNYGYTF | TGTGCCAGCAGACAGGGACAGGTCCATAACTATGGCTACACCTTC
TRBJ1-2 | NA | TRBD1 | 13 | TRBV7-9 | CASSLDRGHGYTF | TGTGCCAGCAGCCTGGACAGGGGGCATGGCTACACCTTC
TRBJ1-2 | NA | NA | 13 | TRBV5-4 | CASSLAGNYGYTF | TGTGCCAGCAGCTTGGCAGGGAACTATGGCTACACCTTC
TRBJ2-3 | NA | NA | 15 | TRBV18 | CASSPGSSDLDTQYF | TGTGCCAGCTCACCAGGATCTAGCGACTTAGATACGCAGTATTTT
TRBJ1-2 | NA | NA | 14 | TRBV28 | CASSFRLGDYGYTF | TGTGCCAGCAGTTTTCGGCTAGGGGACTATGGCTACACCTTC
TRBJ2-1 | NA | TRBD2 | 15 | TRBV5-1 | CASSLLAGGRNEQFF | TGCGCCAGCAGTCTACTAGCGGGAGGTCGGAATGAGCAGTTCTTC
TRBJ1-2 | NA | NA | 14 | TRBV7-2 | CASSLMAGRGGYTF | TGTGCCAGCAGCTTAATGGCAGGTAGAGGGGGCTACACCTTC
TRBJ2-3 | NA | NA | 16 | TRBV5-1 | CASTTSPAVSTDTQYF | TGCGCCAGCACTACGTCACCGGCGGTGAGCACAGATACGCAGTATTTT
TRBJ2-7 | once | NA | 15 | TRBV4-1 | CASSQDNQGSYEQYF | TGCGCCAGCAGCCAAGATAATCAGGGCTCCTACGAGCAGTACTTC
TRBJ2-2 | NA | NA | 14 | TRBV7-3 | CASSPGVLAGELFF | TGTGCCAGCAGCCCAGGGGTGCTGGCCGGGGAGCTGTTTTTT
TRBJ1-2 | NA | NA | 18 | TRBV6-4 | CASILGVGGDGYGVGYTF | TGTGCCAGCATCCTTGGGGTGGGAGGGGATGGGTATGGGGTTGGCTACACCTTC
TRBJ2-3 | few | NA | 13 | TRBV27 | CASSRTGADTQYF | TGTGCCAGCAGCCGCACGGGGGCAGATACGCAGTATTTT
TRBJ2-1 | few | TRBD2 | 14 | TRBV5-8 | CASSLGLAYNEQFF | TGTGCCAGCAGCCTGGGACTAGCGTACAATGAGCAGTTCTTC
TRBJ1-5 | NA | TRBD1 | 15 | TRBV7-2 | CASSSPGQGSQPQHF | TGTGCCAGCAGCTCTCCGGGACAGGGGAGTCAGCCCCAGCATTTT
TRBJ2-7 | NA | NA | 14 | TRBV11-2 | CASSPQENSYEQYF | TGTGCCAGCAGCCCACAGGAGAACTCCTACGAGCAGTACTTC
TRBJ2-3 | NA | NA | 16 | TRBV4-1 | CASSPDRRAGMDTQYF | TGCGCCAGCAGCCCCGATCGGAGGGCCGGGATGGATACGCAGTATTTT
TRBJ2-3 | NA | NA | 11 | TRBV25-1 | CARGFEDTQYF | TGTGCCCGGGGGTTTGAAGATACGCAGTATTTT
TRBJ1-1 | NA | TRBD1 | 12 | TRBV19 | CASSIMTGIAFF | TGTGCCAGTAGTATAATGACAGGGATAGCTTTCTTT
TRBJ2-2 | NA | TRBD2 | 15 | TRBV2 | CASSVRGGNTGELFF | TGTGCCAGCAGCGTCCGGGGGGGGAACACCGGGGAGCTGTTTTTT
TRBJ1-2 | NA | TRBD1 | 14 | TRBV6-1 | CASTFAQGNYGYTF | TGTGCCAGCACCTTCGCACAGGGGAACTATGGCTACACCTTC
TRBJ2-1 | NA | NA | 15 | TRBV9 | CASSVRRDSYNEQFF | TGTGCCAGCAGCGTACGGCGGGATTCCTACAATGAGCAGTTCTTC
TRBJ1-1 | NA | NA | 13 | TRBV6-1 | CASSDGGGTEAFF | TGTGCCAGCAGTGATGGGGGAGGCACTGAAGCTTTCTTT
TRBJ1-1 | NA | TRBD1 | 17 | TRBV25-1 | CASSEFFSDRVNTEAFF | TGTGCCAGCAGTGAATTTTTCTCGGACAGGGTGAACACTGAAGCTTTCTTT
TRBJ1-1 | few | TRBD1 | 14 | TRBV13 | CASSFRDRVSEAFF | TGTGCCAGCAGCTTCCGGGACAGGGTGAGTGAAGCTTTCTTT
TRBJ2-1 | NA | TRBD2 | 16 | TRBV7-2 | CASSLAAPGGYNEQFF | TGTGCCAGCAGCTTAGCGGCCCCGGGGGGGTACAATGAGCAGTTCTTC
TRBJ1-1 | NA | NA | 12 | TRBV30 | CAWSVGGTEAFF | TGTGCCTGGAGTGTAGGAGGGACTGAAGCTTTCTTT
TRBJ2-3 | NA | TRBD2 | 16 | TRBV6-5 | CASSYYGGKGPDTQYF | TGTGCCAGCAGTTACTACGGGGGGAAGGGCCCAGATACGCAGTATTTT
TRBJ2-1 | NA | NA | 15 | TRBV29-1 | CSVEVYRSSYNEQFF | TGCAGCGTTGAGGTGTACAGGTCCTCCTACAATGAGCAGTTCTTC
TRBJ1-1 | NA | NA | 12 | TRBV11-2 | CASSLAGTEAFF | TGTGCCAGCAGCTTAGCGGGTACTGAAGCTTTCTTT
TRBJ1-1 | few | NA | 12 | TRBV10-3 | CAISPGNTEAFF | TGTGCCATCAGTCCAGGGAACACTGAAGCTTTCTTT
TRBJ1-1 | few | NA | 13 | TRBV6-5 | CAGGQQVDTEAFF | TGTGCCGGAGGACAGCAGGTGGACACTGAAGCTTTCTTT
TRBJ2-3 | few | NA | 11 | TRBV30 | CASLYLNTQYF | TGTGCCTCCCTATACTTAAATACGCAGTATTTT
TRBJ1-1 | NA | NA | 11 | TRBV12-5 | CASGFRLAPFF | TGTGCTAGTGGTTTTCGGCTAGCACCTTTCTTT